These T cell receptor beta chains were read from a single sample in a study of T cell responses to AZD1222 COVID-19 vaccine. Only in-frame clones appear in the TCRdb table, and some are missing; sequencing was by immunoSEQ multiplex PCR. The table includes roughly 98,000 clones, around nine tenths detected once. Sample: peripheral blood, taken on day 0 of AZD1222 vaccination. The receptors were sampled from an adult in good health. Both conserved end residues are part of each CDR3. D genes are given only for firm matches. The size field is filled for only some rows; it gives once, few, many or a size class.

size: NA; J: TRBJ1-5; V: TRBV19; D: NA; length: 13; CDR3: CASRAGARQPQHF; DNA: TGTGCCAGTAGGGCTGGGGCGCGACAGCCCCAGCATTTT
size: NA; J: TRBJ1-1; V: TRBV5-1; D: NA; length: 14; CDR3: CASSLRQANTEAFF; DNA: TGCGCCAGCAGCTTGCGTCAGGCCAACACTGAAGCTTTCTTT
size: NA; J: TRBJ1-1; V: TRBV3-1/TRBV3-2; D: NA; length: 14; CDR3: CASSQVGENTEAFF; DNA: TGTGCCAGCAGCCAAGTCGGGGAGAACACTGAAGCTTTCTTT
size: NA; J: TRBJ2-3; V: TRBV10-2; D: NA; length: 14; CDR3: CASSERVSTDTQYF; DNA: TGCGCCAGCAGTGAACGTGTCAGCACAGATACGCAGTATTTT
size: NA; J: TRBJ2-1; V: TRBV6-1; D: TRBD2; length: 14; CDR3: CASSASGLWNEQFF; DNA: TGTGCCAGCAGTGCTAGCGGCCTCTGGAATGAGCAGTTCTTC
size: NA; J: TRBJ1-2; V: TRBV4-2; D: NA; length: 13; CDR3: CASSQAEDYGYTF; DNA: TGTGCCAGCAGCCAAGCCGAGGACTATGGCTACACCTTC
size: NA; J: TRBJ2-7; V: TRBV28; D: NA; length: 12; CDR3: CASSPGFYEQYF; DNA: TGTGCCAGCAGCCCAGGGTTCTACGAGCAGTACTTC
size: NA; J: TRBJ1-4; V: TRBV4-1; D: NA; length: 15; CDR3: CASSHADSSNEKLFF; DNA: TGCGCCAGCAGCCACGCGGACAGTTCCAATGAAAAACTGTTTTTT
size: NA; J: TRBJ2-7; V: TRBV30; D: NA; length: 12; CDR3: CAWRVGTYEQYF; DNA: TGTGCCTGGAGGGTGGGGACCTACGAGCAGTACTTC
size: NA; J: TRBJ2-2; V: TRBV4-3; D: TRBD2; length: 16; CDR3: CASSQVGPGGPGELFF; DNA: TGCGCCAGCAGCCAAGTTGGGCCGGGAGGGCCCGGGGAGCTGTTTTTT
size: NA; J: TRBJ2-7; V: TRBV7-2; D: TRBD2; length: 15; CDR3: CASSLGGRPPYEQYF; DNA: TGTGCCAGCAGCTTAGGCGGGAGGCCCCCCTACGAGCAGTACTTC
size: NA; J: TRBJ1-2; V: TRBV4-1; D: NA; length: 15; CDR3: CASSQLSTVYYGYTF; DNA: TGCGCCAGCAGCCAACTCTCGACAGTATACTATGGCTACACCTTC
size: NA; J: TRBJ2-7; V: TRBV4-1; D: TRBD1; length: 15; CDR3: CASSQGQGVYYEQYF; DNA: TGCGCCAGCAGCCAAGGACAGGGGGTATACTACGAGCAGTACTTC
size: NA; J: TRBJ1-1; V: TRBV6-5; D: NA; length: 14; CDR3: CASNRQAMNTEAFF; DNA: TGTGCCAGCAATCGACAGGCGATGAACACTGAAGCTTTCTTT
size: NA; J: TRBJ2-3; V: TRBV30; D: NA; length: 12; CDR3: CAWSVTTDTQYF; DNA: TGTGCCTGGAGTGTAACGACAGATACGCAGTATTTT
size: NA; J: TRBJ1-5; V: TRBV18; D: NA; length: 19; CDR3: CASSPVETDSSNANQPQHF; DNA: TGTGCCAGCTCACCCGTCGAGACAGACTCGTCAAATGCTAATCAGCCCCAGCATTTT
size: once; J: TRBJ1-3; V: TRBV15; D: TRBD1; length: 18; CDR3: CATSRDRDSSGLGNTIYF; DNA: TGTGCCACCAGCAGAGATCGGGACAGCTCTGGATTAGGAAACACCATATATTTT
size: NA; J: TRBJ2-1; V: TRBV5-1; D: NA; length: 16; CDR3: CASRKGTPTPYNEQFF; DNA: TGCGCCAGCAGAAAAGGGACGCCGACACCCTACAATGAGCAGTTCTTC
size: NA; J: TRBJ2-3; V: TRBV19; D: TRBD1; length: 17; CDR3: CASQIRDRGIRTDTQYF; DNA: TGTGCCAGTCAAATCCGGGACAGGGGGATTCGCACAGATACGCAGTATTTT
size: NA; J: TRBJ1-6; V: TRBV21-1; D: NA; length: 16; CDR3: CASSKGDSGNNSPLHF; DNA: TGTGCCAGCAGCAAAGGGGACAGTGGGAATAATTCACCCCTCCACTTT
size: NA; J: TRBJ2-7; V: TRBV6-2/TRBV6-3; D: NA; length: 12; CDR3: CASSYSLGEQYF; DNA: TGTGCCAGCAGTTACTCCTTGGGCGAGCAGTACTTC
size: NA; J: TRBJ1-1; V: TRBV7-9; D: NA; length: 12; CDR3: CASSLAGFDAFF; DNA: TGTGCCAGCAGCCTTGCAGGTTTCGACGCTTTCTTT
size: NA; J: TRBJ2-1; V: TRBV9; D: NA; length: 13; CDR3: CASSAHVADEQFF; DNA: TGTGCCAGCAGCGCCCACGTGGCCGATGAGCAGTTCTTC
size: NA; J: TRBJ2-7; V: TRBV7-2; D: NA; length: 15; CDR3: CASSFDPGSSYEQYF; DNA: TGTGCCAGCAGTTTCGATCCGGGGAGCTCCTACGAGCAGTACTTC
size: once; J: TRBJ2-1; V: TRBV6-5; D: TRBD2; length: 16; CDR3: CASSYGPIAGAIEQFF; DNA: TGTGCCAGCAGTTACGGACCGATAGCGGGAGCTATTGAGCAGTTCTTC
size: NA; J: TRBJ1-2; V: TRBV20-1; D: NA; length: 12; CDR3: CSASGRFYGYTF; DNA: TGCAGTGCTAGTGGCAGATTTTATGGCTACACCTTC
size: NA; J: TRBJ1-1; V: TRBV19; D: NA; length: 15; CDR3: CASSPQGTMNTEAFF; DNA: TGTGCCAGTAGTCCTCAGGGAACCATGAACACTGAAGCTTTCTTT
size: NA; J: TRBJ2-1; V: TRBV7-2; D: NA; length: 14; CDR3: CASSSSGRYNEQFF; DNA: TGTGCCAGCAGCTCGTCGGGACGTTACAATGAGCAGTTCTTC
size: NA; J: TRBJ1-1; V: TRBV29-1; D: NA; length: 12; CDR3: CSARMRGTEAFF; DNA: TGCAGCGCGCGGATGAGGGGCACTGAAGCTTTCTTT
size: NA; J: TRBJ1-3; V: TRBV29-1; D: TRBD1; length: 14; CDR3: CSASDRVFGNTIYF; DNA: TGCAGCGCCTCAGACAGGGTATTCGGAAACACCATATATTTT
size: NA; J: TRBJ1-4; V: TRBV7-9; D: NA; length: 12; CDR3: CASSLKGEKLFF; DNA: TGTGCCAGCAGCTTAAAAGGGGAAAAACTGTTTTTT
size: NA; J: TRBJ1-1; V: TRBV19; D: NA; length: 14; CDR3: CASSMGQLNTEAFF; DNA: TGTGCCAGTAGTATGGGGCAGTTGAACACTGAAGCTTTCTTT
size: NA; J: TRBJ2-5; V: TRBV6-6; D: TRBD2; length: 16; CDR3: CASTLRLAGGGETQYF; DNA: TGTGCCAGCACCTTACGACTAGCGGGGGGTGGGGAGACCCAGTACTTC
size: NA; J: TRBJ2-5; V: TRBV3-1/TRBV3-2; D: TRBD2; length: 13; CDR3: CASSQAPGLAQYF; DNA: TGTGCCAGCAGCCAAGCCCCGGGACTAGCCCAGTACTTC
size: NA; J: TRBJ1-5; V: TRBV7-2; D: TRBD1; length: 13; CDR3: CASSMTGNQPQHF; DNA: TGTGCCAGCAGCATGACAGGGAATCAGCCCCAGCATTTT
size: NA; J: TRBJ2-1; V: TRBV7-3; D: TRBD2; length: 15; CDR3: CASSLSGGSYNEQFF; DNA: TGTGCCAGCAGCTTAAGCGGGGGGTCATACAATGAGCAGTTCTTC
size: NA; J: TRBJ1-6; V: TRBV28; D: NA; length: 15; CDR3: CASSLSTGVGSPLHF; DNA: TGTGCCAGCAGTTTATCCACGGGGGTTGGATCACCCCTCCACTTT
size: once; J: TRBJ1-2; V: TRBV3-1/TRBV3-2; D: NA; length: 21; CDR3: CASSQALPPSEGEKRRYGYTF; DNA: TGTGCCAGCAGCCAAGCTTTGCCACCGTCGGAAGGGGAAAAAAGAAGGTATGGCTACACCTTC
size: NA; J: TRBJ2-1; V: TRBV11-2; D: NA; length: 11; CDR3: CASSLDREQFF; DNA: TGTGCCAGCAGCTTAGATCGTGAGCAGTTCTTC
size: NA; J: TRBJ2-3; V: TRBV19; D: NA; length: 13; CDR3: CASSIGRQDTQYF; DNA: TGTGCCAGTAGTATAGGCAGGCAAGATACGCAGTATTTT
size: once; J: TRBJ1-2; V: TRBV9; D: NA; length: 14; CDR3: CASSVGNSNYGYTF; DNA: TGTGCCAGCAGCGTAGGTAACAGCAACTATGGCTACACCTTC
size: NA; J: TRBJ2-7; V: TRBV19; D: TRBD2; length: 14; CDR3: CASSSHRSSGEQYF; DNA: TGTGCCAGTAGTAGTCACCGATCTAGCGGCGAGCAGTACTTC
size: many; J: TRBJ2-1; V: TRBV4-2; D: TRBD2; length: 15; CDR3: CASSGETSGYNEQFF; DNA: TGTGCCAGCAGCGGGGAGACTAGCGGCTACAATGAGCAGTTCTTC
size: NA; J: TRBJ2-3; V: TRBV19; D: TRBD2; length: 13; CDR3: CASSPRLADTQYF; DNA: TGTGCCAGTAGTCCGCGACTAGCCGATACGCAGTATTTT
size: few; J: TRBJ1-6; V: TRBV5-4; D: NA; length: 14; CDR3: CASSLWGYNSPLHF; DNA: TGTGCCAGCAGCTTGTGGGGCTATAATTCACCCCTCCACTTT